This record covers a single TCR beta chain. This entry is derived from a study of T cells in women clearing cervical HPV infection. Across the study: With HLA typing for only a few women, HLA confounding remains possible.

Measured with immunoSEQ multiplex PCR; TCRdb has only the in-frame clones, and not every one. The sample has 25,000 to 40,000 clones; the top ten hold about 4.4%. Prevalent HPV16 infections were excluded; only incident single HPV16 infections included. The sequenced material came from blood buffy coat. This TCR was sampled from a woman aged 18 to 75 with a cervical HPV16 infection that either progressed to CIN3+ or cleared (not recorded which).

The CDR3 DNA, read in part, is TGTGCCAGTAGCACCGGGACAGCACAACAGAACACCGGGGAG. Protein product: CASSTGTAQQNTGE. The complete CDR3 reads CASSTGTAQQNTGELFF. This chain connects TRBV19 to TRBJ2-2; 7 nucleotides line up with TRBD1. The read is 3 residues too short to cover the CDR3 end, so that end is filled in from the germline J gene. J lost 1 base, V lost 6 bases, and 11 bases had no gene match. The CDR3 runs 17 residues. The germline V gene encodes CDR1 LNHDA and CDR2 SQIVND (reference sequence).